These T cell receptor beta chains were read from a single sample in a study of response to subunit inactivated influenza vaccine. TCRdb independently ran MiXCR on the RT-PCR reads; one entry per CDR3 protein. In the table there are approximately 520,000 distinct CDR3 sequences, 25% of which are singletons. Sequencing used CD4+ T cells sorted from PBMCs, obtained 5 days after vaccination. These receptors originate from a man aged 45 to 65 who received an inactivated influenza vaccine. Each CDR3 is given with its conserved first and last residue. A D gene is named only where the DNA matches it firmly. A row's size may be missing; if present it is once, few, many or a size class.

v_gene: TRBV5-1
abundance: few
j_gene: TRBJ2-3
d_gene: -
CDR3aa: CASSLGPAADTQYF
CDR3nt: TGCGCCAGCAGCTTAGGACCGGCGGCAGATACGCAGTATTTT

v_gene: TRBV6-2/TRBV6-3
abundance: once
j_gene: TRBJ2-1
d_gene: TRBD2
CDR3aa: CATTELAGENEQFF
CDR3nt: TGTGCCACTACTGAACTAGCGGGAGAGAATGAGCAGTTCTTC

v_gene: TRBV20-1
abundance: -
j_gene: TRBJ2-1
d_gene: -
CDR3aa: CSAKNGLYNEQFF
CDR3nt: TGCAGTGCTAAGAACGGACTGTACAATGAGCAGTTCTTC

v_gene: TRBV12-3/TRBV12-4
abundance: few
j_gene: TRBJ2-1
d_gene: -
CDR3aa: CASRPDYNYNEQFF
CDR3nt: TGTGCCTCCAGACCGGACTATAACTACAATGAGCAGTTCTTC

v_gene: TRBV29-1
abundance: -
j_gene: TRBJ2-7
d_gene: TRBD2
CDR3aa: CSVNPPGLVGYEQYF
CDR3nt: TGCAGCGTTAACCCTCCGGGACTAGTAGGGTACGAGCAGTACTTC

v_gene: TRBV12-3/TRBV12-4
abundance: once
j_gene: TRBJ2-3
d_gene: TRBD1
CDR3aa: CASSSTGQGPREYF
CDR3nt: TGTGCCAGCAGTTCAACCGGACAGGGCCCTAGGGAGTATTTT

v_gene: TRBV6-2/TRBV6-3
abundance: -
j_gene: TRBJ1-5
d_gene: -
CDR3aa: CASSSDWGVPQHF
CDR3nt: TGTGCCAGCAGCTCGGACTGGGGGGTGCCCCAGCATTTT

v_gene: TRBV6-1
abundance: -
j_gene: TRBJ1-1
d_gene: TRBD1
CDR3aa: CASRGTGGRNTEAFF
CDR3nt: TGTGCCAGCAGAGGGACAGGGGGACGGAACACTGAAGCTTTCTTT

v_gene: TRBV10-3
abundance: -
j_gene: TRBJ2-1
d_gene: -
CDR3aa: CAISEVGESYNEQFF
CDR3nt: TGTGCCATCAGTGAGGTAGGGGAATCCTACAATGAGCAGTTCTTC

v_gene: TRBV20-1
abundance: -
j_gene: TRBJ1-4
d_gene: -
CDR3aa: CSATTGPANEKLFF
CDR3nt: TGCAGTGCTACAACAGGGCCCGCTAATGAAAAACTGTTTTTT

v_gene: TRBV18
abundance: -
j_gene: TRBJ2-5
d_gene: TRBD1
CDR3aa: CASSRAGQGNSETQYF
CDR3nt: TGTGCCAGCTCACGCGCGGGACAGGGCAATTCCGAGACCCAGTACTTC

v_gene: TRBV20-1
abundance: -
j_gene: TRBJ1-2
d_gene: -
CDR3aa: CSGEQTYGYTF
CDR3nt: TGCAGTGGAGAACAGACCTATGGCTACACCTTC

v_gene: TRBV30
abundance: -
j_gene: TRBJ2-5
d_gene: -
CDR3aa: CAWSVLSEETQYF
CDR3nt: TGTGCCTGGAGTGTACTTAGCGAGGAGACCCAGTACTTC

v_gene: TRBV7-2
abundance: few
j_gene: TRBJ2-3
d_gene: -
CDR3aa: CASSRTAFTDTQYF
CDR3nt: TGTGCCAGCAGCCGGACAGCTTTCACAGATACGCAGTATTTT

v_gene: TRBV5-6
abundance: -
j_gene: TRBJ2-3
d_gene: TRBD1
CDR3aa: CASSGTGTGAYTQYF
CDR3nt: TGTGCCAGCAGCGGCACCGGGACAGGGGCATATACGCAGTATTTT

v_gene: TRBV7-2
abundance: -
j_gene: TRBJ1-1
d_gene: -
CDR3aa: CASSLQQGMTEAFF
CDR3nt: TGTGCCAGCAGCTTACAGCAGGGAATGACTGAAGCTTTCTTT

v_gene: TRBV20-1
abundance: -
j_gene: TRBJ2-7
d_gene: TRBD2
CDR3aa: CSASIGLASSYEQYF
CDR3nt: TGCAGTGCTAGTATAGGACTAGCGAGCTCCTACGAGCAGTACTTC